These 22 T cell receptor beta chains were sequenced from one sample in a study of T cell responses to AZD1222 COVID-19 vaccine. Using immunoSEQ multiplex PCR, the repertoire was profiled, and TCRdb retains in-frame clones only, with some absent. The table shows about 270,000 clones, with 90% to 95% occurring only once. The specimen was peripheral blood, collected 28 days after the second AZD1222 dose. The source of these receptors is an adult who received the AZD1222 COVID-19 vaccine.

The chain recombines TRBV14 with TRBJ1-1; D unresolved. The germline V gene has CDR1 SGHDN and CDR2 FVKESK. Trimming left V 10 bases short and J 0 bases short, with 15 bases between. The CDR3 consists of 14 residues. CDR3 protein: CATSRVPLNTEAFF. Here the CDR3 DNA reads TGTGCCACTTCTCGGGTCCCTTTGAACACTGAAGCTTTCTTT.

Here the CDR3 reads CASSPGVASGGFYNEQFF. The CDR3 DNA reads TGCGCCAGCAGCCCAGGCGTGGCTAGCGGGGGGTTCTACAATGAGCAGTTCTTC. The gene calls are TRBV4-3 and TRBJ2-1, with 11 bases aligning to TRBD2. Losses at the gene ends were 4 bases for V and 3 bases for J; bases not matched to a gene: 11. The CDR3 totals 18 residues. Germline CDR1 and CDR2: LGHNA and YSLEER.

The rearrangement uses TRBV25-1 and TRBJ1-2; 7 nucleotides match TRBD1. Trimming at V came to 3 bases and at J to 8 bases, leaving 6 bases not matched to a gene. Germline V gene data show CDR1 as MGHDK and CDR2 as SYGVNS. The CDR3 is 13 residues long. The CDR3 nucleotides are TGTGCCAGCAGTGACCTTGGGACAGACGGCTACACCTTC. Translation: CASSDLGTDGYTF.

A word on this clone: The sample holds other DNA sequences that translate to the same CDR3. The chain is built from TRBV19 and TRBJ1-2; no firm D call. The V and J ends lost 1 base and 2 bases respectively, with 8 bases between them. CDR3 size: 14 residues. The germline CDR1 and CDR2 sequences are LNHDA and SQIVND (reference sequence). For the CDR3, the DNA is TGTGCCAGTAGTATAGTGCGGGCAAACTATGGCTACACCTTC. Encoded protein: CASSIVRANYGYTF.

V gene TRBV3-1 (or the pseudogene TRBV3-2) combines with J gene TRBJ2-2; 10 positions match TRBD2. Germline CDR1 and CDR2: LGHDT and YNNKEL (reference sequence). CDR3 length: 16 amino acids. The trim removed 2 bases at V and 0 bases at J, leaving 0 bases unmatched. The CDR3 region is CASSQLAGANTGELFF. CDR3 sequence (DNA): TGTGCCAGCAGCCAACTAGCGGGGGCGAACACCGGGGAGCTGTTTTTT.

In DNA form, the CDR3 reads TGTGCCAGCAGTTACTCCGGGCTAGCCAACGGGGGCTCCCAGTACTTC. As protein: CASSYSGLANGGSQYF. The chain is built from TRBV6-2 or TRBV6-3 and TRBJ2-5; D could derive from TRBD1 or TRBD2 (6 bases each). The CDR3 contains 16 residues. The ends were cut back, 0 bases at V and 9 bases at J, with 20 bases in the middle. Germline V gives CDR1 MNHEY, CDR2 SVGEGT.

This chain links TRBV18 with TRBJ1-1; tentatively, D is TRBD1 (6 bases). The CDR3 totals 15 residues. Trimming removed 4 bases at V and 4 bases at J, with 16 bases between. The germline V gene has CDR1 KGHSH and CDR2 LQKENI. The CDR3, as DNA: TGTGCCAGCTCACGGGCAGGGGAGGGAGGCACTGAAGCTTTCTTT. As protein: CASSRAGEGGTEAFF.

This clone was detected once. The V and J genes are TRBV5-1 and TRBJ1-1; D might be TRBD1 (5 bases). Trimming cost V 0 bases and J 11 bases, with 14 bases left between them. The CDR3 is 13 amino acids. Germline CDR1 reads SGHRS; CDR2 reads YFSETQ. The CDR3 protein is CASSLGTPEGAFF. In nucleotides, the CDR3 is TGCGCCAGCAGCTTGGGGACGCCGGAGGGGGCTTTCTTT.

The gene calls are TRBV6-5 and TRBJ2-7; D remains ambiguous. Germline V gene sequence: CDR1 MNHEY, CDR2 SVGAGI. Between the trimmed V and J ends, which lost 6 bases and 3 bases, there was a span of 15 bases. The CDR3 covers 14 residues. The CDR3 nucleotides read TGTGCCAGCAGGCCGGCGACCTATGGCTACGAGCAGTACTTC. Its translation: CASRPATYGYEQYF.

The rearrangement links TRBV6-5 to TRBJ2-7, with a possible D match to TRBD2 (6 bases). The germline V and J ends were trimmed by 2 bases and 4 bases, with 18 bases remaining between them. The germline V gene encodes CDR1 MNHEY and CDR2 SVGAGI. This CDR3 is 16 amino acids long. The CDR3 DNA is TGTGCCAGCAGTTACGCCCGGGCAGGGAGGCCATACGAGCAGTACTTC. Translated: CASSYARAGRPYEQYF.

This chain joins TRBV7-2 and TRBJ1-6; D is unresolved. CDR1 and CDR2 (germline): SGHTA, FQGNSA. The CDR3 length is 16 residues. The V and J ends lost 0 bases and 8 bases respectively, with 14 bases between them. The CDR3 region has the DNA TGTGCCAGCAGCTTAGCGCTTGTACGGAGGGATTCACCCCTCCACTTT. As protein: CASSLALVRRDSPLHF.

The chain couples TRBV29-1 to TRBJ2-1; the match to TRBD2 covers 9 bases. With V trimmed by 3 bases and J by 12 bases, 9 bases remained unmatched. Germline CDR1 and CDR2: SQVTM and ANQGSEA. The CDR3 consists of 13 residues. The CDR3 DNA is TGCAGCGTTGATAGCGGGGGCTACCAGGGGCAGTTCTTC. Protein sequence: CSVDSGGYQGQFF.

The J gene is TRBJ2-3, the V gene TRBV7-8, with 8 bases lining up with TRBD1. V trimming: 1 base; J trimming: 4 bases; junction bases outside the gene matches: 16. This CDR3 has 19 amino acids. Germline-derived CDR1 and CDR2 are SGHVS and FQNEAQ. The CDR3 reads CASSLVGRGQRASPDTQYF. CDR3 DNA: TGTGCCAGCAGCTTAGTAGGCAGGGGGCAACGAGCTTCCCCAGATACGCAGTATTTT.

The chain links TRBV4-1 to TRBJ1-5; a possible D gene is TRBD1 (5 bases). The length of the CDR3 is 17 residues. Per the germline V gene, CDR1 is MGHRA and CDR2 is YSYEKL. The V end was cut by 5 bases, the J end by 7 bases, with 24 bases between. The CDR3 is CASSSLVPTGVWQPQHF. CDR3 DNA: TGCGCCAGCAGCTCCCTTGTCCCTACAGGAGTGTGGCAGCCCCAGCATTTT.

In the case of this clone: Other nucleotide sequences in the sample specify the same CDR3. This chain links TRBV3-1 (or the pseudogene TRBV3-2) with TRBJ1-1; D uncertain. Germline CDR1 and CDR2: LGHDT and YNNKEL (reference sequence). The CDR3 runs to 11 residues. V lost 3 bases, J lost 4 bases, and 3 bases lay in between. The CDR3 coding sequence is TGTGCCAGCAGCCAGGGCACTGAAGCTTTCTTT. Protein: CASSQGTEAFF.

The V gene is TRBV4-1, the J gene TRBJ1-1; tentatively, D is TRBD1 (5 bases). Trimming removed 3 bases from V and 5 bases from J, with 16 bases in between. Germline CDR1 and CDR2: MGHRA and YSYEKL. The length of the CDR3 is 15 residues. The CDR3 sequence: CASSHGRQSGTEAFF. Written as DNA, the CDR3 is TGCGCCAGCAGCCACGGAAGACAGTCGGGAACTGAAGCTTTCTTT.

J is TRBJ1-1 and V is TRBV9, with D perhaps matching TRBD1 (5 bases). From germline, CDR1 is SGDLS and CDR2 YYNGEE. This CDR3 region has 14 residues. Trimming removed 1 base at V and 3 bases at J, with 10 bases between. CDR3 sequence reads: CASSVKGLDTEAFF. Written as DNA, the CDR3 is TGTGCCAGCAGCGTAAAGGGGTTAGACACTGAAGCTTTCTTT.

This clone was observed a single time. The chain recombines TRBV19 with TRBJ1-4, with D possibly TRBD1 on 6 matching bases. Germline CDR1 is LNHDA and CDR2 is SQIVND (reference sequence). V shed 6 bases and J shed 5 bases, with 10 bases lying between them. The CDR3 has 13 amino acids. CDR3 coding DNA: TGTGCCAGTAGAGGGGGATTGAATGAAAAACTGTTTTTT. This gives the protein CASRGGLNEKLFF.

The V gene is TRBV28, the J gene TRBJ1-1; 7 nucleotides align to TRBD1. The CDR3 totals 14 residues. CDR1 and CDR2 (germline): MDHEN, SYDVKM. Losses at the gene ends were 4 bases for V and 3 bases for J; bases not matched to a gene: 5. The CDR3 sequence: CASSSQGSYTEAFF. CDR3 nucleotides: TGTGCCAGCAGTTCACAGGGGAGTTACACTGAAGCTTTCTTT. Full variable domain (rest looked up from reference TRBV28 and TRBJ1-1): DVKVTQSSRYLVKRTGEKVFLECVQDMDHENMFWYRQDPGLGLRLIYFSYDVKMKEKGDIPEGYSVSREKKERFSLILESASTNQTSMYLCASSSQGSYTEAFFGQGTRLTVV.

The chain combines TRBV6-5 with TRBJ1-6; D possibly corresponds to TRBD1 (5 bases). Germline V lookup: CDR1 MNHEY, CDR2 SVGAGI. The CDR3 covers 15 residues. V lost 5 bases and J lost 9, with 17 bases in between. In DNA, the CDR3 is TGTGCCAGCAGTACCCATGGGGGGAGAGGTTCACCCCTCCACTTT. Its translation: CASSTHGGRGSPLHF.

This clone was counted a single time. The CDR3 DNA reads TGTGCCAGCAGCCCGAACTACTTCCGCAACACTGAAGCTTTCTTT. Translation: CASSPNYFRNTEAFF. The chain links TRBV5-6 to TRBJ1-1; D remains ambiguous. The CDR3 contains 15 residues. Germline CDR1 SGHDT, CDR2 YYEEEE. V was trimmed by 4 bases and J by 2 bases, leaving 15 bases between them.

The J gene is TRBJ1-1, the V gene TRBV5-1; D gene ambiguous. The CDR3 covers 14 residues. Germline CDR1 is SGHRS and CDR2 is YFSETQ. Trimming removed 4 bases from V and 5 bases from J, with 15 bases in between. The CDR3 sequence: CASSASGPETEAFF. CDR3 nucleotide sequence: TGCGCCAGCAGCGCATCTGGGCCGGAAACTGAAGCTTTCTTT.